This T cell receptor (beta chain) was recorded in a study of blood T cells in healthy people across ages. Study outcomes and limitations: The recorded TCR beta diversity per million T cells decreased in a roughly linear manner with age. Total diversity from one million sequenced T cells was likely underestimated. CMV status of donors was not determined, possibly confounding expanded clonotype changes.

The second PCR ran 7 to 11 cycles with a sample-barcoded 5' primer and J-beta primers. Every cDNA was tagged by a template-switch adaptor with 12 random nucleotides. MiXCR was run by TCRdb on the 5' RACE reads, yielding one entry per CDR3 protein. The data contain about a million distinct CDR3 sequences, roughly two fifths of them singletons. CDR1 and CDR2 (germline): DFQATT, SNEGSKA (reference sequence). The CDR3 covers 17 residues. Unmatched junction bases numbered 8, after V lost 1 base and J lost 2 bases. Details on this clonotype: Its specificity is not known.

This TCR was sampled from a man younger than 30 in good health. The chain carries TRBV20-1 and TRBJ2-3; 11 bases align to TRBD1. The sequencing input was blood. The CDR3 reads CSARVTPGQGATDTQYF. DNA for the CDR3: TGCAGTGCTAGAGTTACCCCTGGACAGGGGGCCACAGATACGCAGTATTTT.